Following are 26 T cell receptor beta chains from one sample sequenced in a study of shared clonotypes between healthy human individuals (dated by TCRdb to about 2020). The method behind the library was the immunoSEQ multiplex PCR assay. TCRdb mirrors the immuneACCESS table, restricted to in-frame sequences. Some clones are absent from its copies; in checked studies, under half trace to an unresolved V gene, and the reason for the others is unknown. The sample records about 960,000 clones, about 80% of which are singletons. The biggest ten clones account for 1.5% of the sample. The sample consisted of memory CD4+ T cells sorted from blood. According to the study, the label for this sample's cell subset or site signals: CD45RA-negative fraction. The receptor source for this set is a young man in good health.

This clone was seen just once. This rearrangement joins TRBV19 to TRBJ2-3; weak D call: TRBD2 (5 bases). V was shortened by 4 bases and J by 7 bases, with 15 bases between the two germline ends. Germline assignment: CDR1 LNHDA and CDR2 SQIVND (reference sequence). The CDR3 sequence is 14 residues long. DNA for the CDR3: TGTGCCAGTAGTACCAGCGGCGGCCTCAATACGCAGTATTTT. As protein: CASSTSGGLNTQYF.

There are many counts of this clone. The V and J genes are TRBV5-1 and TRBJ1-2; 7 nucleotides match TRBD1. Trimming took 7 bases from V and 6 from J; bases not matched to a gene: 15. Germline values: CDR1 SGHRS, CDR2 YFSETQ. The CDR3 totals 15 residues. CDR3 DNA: TGCGCCAGCTATTTCTCTCCGGGACAGAAGAATGGCTACACCTTC. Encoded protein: CASYFSPGQKNGYTF. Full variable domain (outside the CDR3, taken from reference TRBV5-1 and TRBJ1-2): KAGVTQTPRYLIKTRGQQVTLSCSPISGHRSVSWYQQTPGQGLQFLFEYFSETQRNKGNFPGRFSGRQFSNSRSEMNVSTLELGDSALYLCASYFSPGQKNGYTFGSGTRLTVV.

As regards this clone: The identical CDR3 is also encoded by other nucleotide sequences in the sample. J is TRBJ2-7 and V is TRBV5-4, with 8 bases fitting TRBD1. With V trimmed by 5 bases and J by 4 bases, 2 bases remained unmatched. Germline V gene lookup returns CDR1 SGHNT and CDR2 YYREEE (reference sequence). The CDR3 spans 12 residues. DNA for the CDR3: TGTGCCAGCAGTCGGGACAGGTACGAGCAGTACTTC. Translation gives CASSRDRYEQYF.

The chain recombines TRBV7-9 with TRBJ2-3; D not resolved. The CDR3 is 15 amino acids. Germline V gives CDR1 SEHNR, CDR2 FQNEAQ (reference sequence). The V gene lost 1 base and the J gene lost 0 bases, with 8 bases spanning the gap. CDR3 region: CASSLGQVSTDTQYF. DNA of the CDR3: TGTGCCAGCAGCTTAGGTCAGGTCAGCACAGATACGCAGTATTTT.

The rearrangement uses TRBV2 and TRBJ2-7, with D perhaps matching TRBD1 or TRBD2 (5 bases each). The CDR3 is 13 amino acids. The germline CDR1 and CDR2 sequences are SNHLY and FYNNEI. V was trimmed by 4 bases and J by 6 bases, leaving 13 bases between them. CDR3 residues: CASSGSEGTEQYF. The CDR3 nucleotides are TGTGCCAGCAGTGGGAGCGAGGGGACCGAGCAGTACTTC.

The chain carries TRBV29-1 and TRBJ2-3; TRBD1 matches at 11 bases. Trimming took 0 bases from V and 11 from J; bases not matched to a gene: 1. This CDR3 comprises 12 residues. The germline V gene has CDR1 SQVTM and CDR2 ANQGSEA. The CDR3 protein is CSVEEGTGGQYF. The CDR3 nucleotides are TGCAGCGTTGAAGAGGGGACAGGGGGGCAGTATTTT.

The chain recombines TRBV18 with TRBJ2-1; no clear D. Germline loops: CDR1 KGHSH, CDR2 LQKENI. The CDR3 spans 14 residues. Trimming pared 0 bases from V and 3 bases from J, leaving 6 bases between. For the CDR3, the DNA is TGTGCCAGCTCACCACCAGCCGGCTACAATGAGCAGTTCTTC. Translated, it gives CASSPPAGYNEQFF.

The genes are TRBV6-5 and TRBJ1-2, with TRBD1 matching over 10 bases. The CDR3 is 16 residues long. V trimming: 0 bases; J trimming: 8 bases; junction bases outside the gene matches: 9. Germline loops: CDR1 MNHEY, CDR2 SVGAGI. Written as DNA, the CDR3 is TGTGCCAGCAGTTACTCCCGGGACAGGGGATCGGGAGGCTACACCTTC. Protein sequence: CASSYSRDRGSGGYTF.

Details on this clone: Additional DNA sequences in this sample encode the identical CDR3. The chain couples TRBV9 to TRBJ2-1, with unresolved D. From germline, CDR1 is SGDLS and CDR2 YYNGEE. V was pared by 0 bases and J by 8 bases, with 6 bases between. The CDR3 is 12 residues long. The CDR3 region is CASSVGGDEQFF. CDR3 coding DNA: TGTGCCAGCAGCGTAGGTGGGGATGAGCAGTTCTTC.

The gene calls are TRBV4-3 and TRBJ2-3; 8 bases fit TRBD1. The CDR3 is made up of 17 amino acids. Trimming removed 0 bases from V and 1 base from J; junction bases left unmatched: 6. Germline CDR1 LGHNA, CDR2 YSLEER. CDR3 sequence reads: CASSQDLPGGGTDTQYF. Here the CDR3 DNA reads TGCGCCAGCAGCCAAGATCTCCCAGGGGGCGGCACAGATACGCAGTATTTT.

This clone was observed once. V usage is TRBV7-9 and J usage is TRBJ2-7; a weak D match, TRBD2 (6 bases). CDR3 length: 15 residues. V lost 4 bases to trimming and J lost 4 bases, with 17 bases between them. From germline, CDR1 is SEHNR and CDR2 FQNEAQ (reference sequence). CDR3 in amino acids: CASSSGTPELYEQYF. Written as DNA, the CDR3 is TGTGCCAGCAGCTCAGGGACTCCGGAACTATACGAGCAGTACTTC.

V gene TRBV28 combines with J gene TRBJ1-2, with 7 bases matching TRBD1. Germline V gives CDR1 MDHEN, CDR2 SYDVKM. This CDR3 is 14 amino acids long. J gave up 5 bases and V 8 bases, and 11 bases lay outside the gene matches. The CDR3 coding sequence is TGTGCCAGCGTCCGGGGGGACAGCGTTTATGGCTACACCTTC. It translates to CASVRGDSVYGYTF.

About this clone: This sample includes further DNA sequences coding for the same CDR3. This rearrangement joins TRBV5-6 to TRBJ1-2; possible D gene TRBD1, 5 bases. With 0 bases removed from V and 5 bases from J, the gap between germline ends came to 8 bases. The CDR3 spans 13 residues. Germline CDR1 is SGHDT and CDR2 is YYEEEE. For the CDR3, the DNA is TGTGCCAGCAGCTTGGGAGGGGTTTATGGCTACACCTTC. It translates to CASSLGGVYGYTF.

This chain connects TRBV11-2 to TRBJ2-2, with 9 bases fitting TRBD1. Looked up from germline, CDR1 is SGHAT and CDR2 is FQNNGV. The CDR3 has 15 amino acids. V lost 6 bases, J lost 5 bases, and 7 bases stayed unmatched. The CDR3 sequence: CASRPGQGPTGELFF. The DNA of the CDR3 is TGTGCCAGCAGACCGGGACAGGGACCGACCGGGGAGCTGTTTTTT.

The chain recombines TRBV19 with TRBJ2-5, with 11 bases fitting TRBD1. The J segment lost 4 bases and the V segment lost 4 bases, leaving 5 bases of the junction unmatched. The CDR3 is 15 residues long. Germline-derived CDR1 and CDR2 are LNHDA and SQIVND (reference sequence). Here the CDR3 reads CASSTDRGLRETQYF. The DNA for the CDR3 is TGTGCCAGTAGTACGGACAGGGGGCTACGAGAGACCCAGTACTTC. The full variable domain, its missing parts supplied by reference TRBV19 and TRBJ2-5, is DGGITQSPKYLFRKEGQNVTLSCEQNLNHDAMYWYRQDPGQGLRLIYYSQIVNDFQKGDIAEGYSVSREKKESFPLTVTSAQKNPTAFYLCASSTDRGLRETQYFGPGTRLLVL.

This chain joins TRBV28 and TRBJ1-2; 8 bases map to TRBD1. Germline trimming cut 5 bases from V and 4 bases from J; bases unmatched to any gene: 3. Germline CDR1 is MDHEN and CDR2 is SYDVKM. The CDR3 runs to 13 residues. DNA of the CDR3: TGTGCCAGCAGTCTGGGACAGGCCTATGGCTACACCTTC. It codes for CASSLGQAYGYTF.

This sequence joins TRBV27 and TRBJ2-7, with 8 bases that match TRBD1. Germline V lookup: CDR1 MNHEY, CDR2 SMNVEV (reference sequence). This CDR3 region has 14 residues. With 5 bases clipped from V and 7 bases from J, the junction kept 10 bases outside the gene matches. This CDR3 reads CASSPGDRGWEQYF. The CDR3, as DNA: TGTGCCAGCAGTCCGGGAGACAGGGGATGGGAGCAGTACTTC.

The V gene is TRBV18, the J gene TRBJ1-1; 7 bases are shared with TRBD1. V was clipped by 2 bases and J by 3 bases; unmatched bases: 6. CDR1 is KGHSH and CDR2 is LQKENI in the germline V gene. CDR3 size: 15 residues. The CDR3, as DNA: TGTGCCAGCTCACCAGCACAGGGGAGTGACACTGAAGCTTTCTTT. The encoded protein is CASSPAQGSDTEAFF.

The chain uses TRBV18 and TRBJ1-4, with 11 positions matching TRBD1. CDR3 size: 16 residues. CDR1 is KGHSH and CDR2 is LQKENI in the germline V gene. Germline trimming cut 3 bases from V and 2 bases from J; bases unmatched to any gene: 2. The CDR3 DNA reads TGTGCCAGCTCACCTGGACAGGGGGCGACTAATGAAAAACTGTTTTTT. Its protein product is CASSPGQGATNEKLFF.

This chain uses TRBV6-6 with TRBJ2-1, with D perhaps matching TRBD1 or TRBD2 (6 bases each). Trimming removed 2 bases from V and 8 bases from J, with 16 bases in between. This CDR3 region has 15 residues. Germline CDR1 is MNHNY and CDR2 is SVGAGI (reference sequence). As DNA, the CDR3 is TGTGCCAGCAGTTACGGGGCTGACCGGGGGCATGAGCAGTTCTTC. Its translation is CASSYGADRGHEQFF.

The CDR3 is CASNSADGSYEQYF. Written as DNA, the CDR3 is TGTGCCAGCAATAGCGCGGACGGCTCCTACGAGCAGTACTTC. V and J are TRBV5-6 and TRBJ2-7; possibly TRBD2 for D (5 bases). Trimming took 6 bases from V and 0 from J, leaving 13 bases between them. Germline CDR1 is SGHDT and CDR2 is YYEEEE. CDR3 length: 14 residues.

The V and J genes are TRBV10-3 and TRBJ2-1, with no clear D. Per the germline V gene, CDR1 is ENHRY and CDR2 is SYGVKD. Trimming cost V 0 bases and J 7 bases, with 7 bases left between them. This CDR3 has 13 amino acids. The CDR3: CAISESETNEQFF. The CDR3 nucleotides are TGTGCCATCAGTGAGTCGGAGACTAATGAGCAGTTCTTC.

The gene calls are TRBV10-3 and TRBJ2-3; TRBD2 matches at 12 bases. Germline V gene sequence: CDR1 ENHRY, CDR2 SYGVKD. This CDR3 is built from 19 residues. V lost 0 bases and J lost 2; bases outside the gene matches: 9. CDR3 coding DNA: TGTGCCATCAGTGAGTCGAGTCTAGCGGGAGGGATGATCACAGATACGCAGTATTTT. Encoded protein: CAISESSLAGGMITDTQYF.

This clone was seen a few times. The CDR3 protein is CASSLTGKETQYF. Here the CDR3 DNA reads TGTGCCAGCAGCCTGACTGGGAAAGAGACCCAGTACTTC. V and J are TRBV7-3 and TRBJ2-5; D gene unclear. Trimming took 5 bases from V and 3 from J, leaving 10 bases between them. This CDR3 comprises 13 residues. Germline V gives CDR1 SGHTA, CDR2 FQGTGA.

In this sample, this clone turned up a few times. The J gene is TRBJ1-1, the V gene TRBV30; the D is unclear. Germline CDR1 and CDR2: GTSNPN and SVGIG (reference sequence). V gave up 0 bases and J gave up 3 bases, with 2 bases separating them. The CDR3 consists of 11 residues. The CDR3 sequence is CAWSVYTEAFF. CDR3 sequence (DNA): TGTGCCTGGAGTGTATACACTGAAGCTTTCTTT.

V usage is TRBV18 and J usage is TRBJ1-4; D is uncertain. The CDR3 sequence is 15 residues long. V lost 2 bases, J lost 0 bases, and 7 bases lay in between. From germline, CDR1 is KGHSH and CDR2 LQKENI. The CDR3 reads CASSPVHATNEKLFF. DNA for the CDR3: TGTGCCAGCTCACCAGTCCACGCAACTAATGAAAAACTGTTTTTT. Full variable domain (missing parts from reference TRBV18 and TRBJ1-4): NAGVMQNPRHLVRRRGQEARLRCSPMKGHSHVYWYRQLPEEGLKFMVYLQKENIIDESGMPKERFSAEFPKEGPSILRIQQVVRGDSAAYFCASSPVHATNEKLFFGSGTQLSVL.